The 9 T cell receptor beta chains given below trace back to one sample, sequenced in a study of CD4 and CD8 cells across lung adenocarcinoma regions. One entry per CDR3 protein, called by TCRdb with MiXCR from the PCR reads. This table holds roughly 2,900 distinct CDR3 sequences, 40% to 55% found once. Sequencing was done on a sample of CD8+ T cells from the center of a lung tumor. These receptors all stem from a male donor with lung adenocarcinoma. The CD4 and CD8 labels of this study may be unreliable.

By sample fraction, this clonotype is medium-sized. The rearrangement uses TRBV7-2 and TRBJ2-3; D unclear. Germline assignment: CDR1 SGHTA and CDR2 FQGNSA. Trimming removed 1 base at V and 3 bases at J, with 14 bases between. CDR3 length: 16 residues. The CDR3 sequence: CASSLGIQLGTDTQYF. In DNA, the CDR3 is TGTGCCAGCAGCTTAGGGATCCAGCTCGGGACAGATACGCAGTATTTT.

Relative to its sample, this clonotype is medium-sized. J is TRBJ2-2 and V is TRBV27; 8 nucleotides agree with TRBD1. Germline trimming cut 3 bases from V and 6 bases from J; bases unmatched to any gene: 6. The CDR3 runs 15 residues. The germline V gene has CDR1 MNHEY and CDR2 SMNVEV (reference sequence). The CDR3, as DNA: TGTGCCAGCAGTTTCGGGACAGGTTTCGCCGGGGAGCTGTTTTTT. Residues: CASSFGTGFAGELFF.

The chain uses TRBV6-5 and TRBJ2-4, with 7 bases fitting TRBD2. J was trimmed by 8 bases and V by 3 bases; bases with no gene match: 7. The CDR3 is made up of 14 amino acids. CDR1 and CDR2 (germline): MNHEY, SVGAGI. CDR3 bases: TGTGCCAGCAGTTATGCGGGAGATACGGACATTCAGTACTTC. It translates to CASSYAGDTDIQYF.

This clonotype counts as medium-sized (0.01 to 0.1%). The V and J genes are TRBV7-2 and TRBJ2-3, with D possibly matching TRBD2 (6 bases). There are 15 residues in the CDR3. V was clipped by 1 base and J by 0 bases, with 8 bases between them. The germline V gene has CDR1 SGHTA and CDR2 FQGNSA. Here the CDR3 reads CASSLGSGSTDTQYF. The CDR3 DNA is TGTGCCAGCAGCTTAGGAAGCGGGAGCACAGATACGCAGTATTTT.

The chain uses TRBV6-8 and TRBJ2-3; D may be TRBD1 or TRBD2 (5 bases each). The CDR3 covers 17 residues. V lost 5 bases and J lost 4, with 22 bases in between. Germline V CDR1 and CDR2: MNHGY, SAAAGT. In DNA form, the CDR3 reads TGTGCCAGCAGTGAGGGGCTAGGGGAACGGGGTGCAGATACGCAGTATTTT. It encodes CASSEGLGERGADTQYF.

Remarks on this clonotype: A clone one base away is much larger, so this may be a read error. The CDR3 ends on some other residue instead of the conserved phenylalanine or tryptophan, so this is likely a read error. The chain joins TRBV6-1 to TRBJ2-1, with D unclear. CDR1 MNHNS and CDR2 SASEGT come from the germline V gene. V was shortened by 2 bases and J by 10 bases, with 9 bases between the two germline ends. CDR3 size: 12 residues. This chain's CDR3 is CASSESGREQFC. The CDR3 nucleotides are TGTGCCAGCAGTGAATCGGGCAGGGAGCAGTTCTGC.

CDR3 DNA sequence: TGTGCCAGCAGCGTGCTGAGGGGCGGGGAGCTGTTTTTT. Amino acids: CASSVLRGGELFF. The rearrangement links TRBV7-2 to TRBJ2-2, with D possibly called TRBD1 or TRBD2 (5 bases each). The CDR3 is 13 amino acids. Trimming pared 5 bases from V and 7 bases from J, leaving 11 bases between. CDR1 is SGHTA, CDR2 FQGNSA, per germline.

Concerning this clonotype: The junction shows a germline mismatch at one end, possibly a read error. The V call is TRBV6-1, the J call TRBJ2-1, with 10 bases fitting TRBD2. CDR3 length: 17 amino acids. From germline, CDR1 is MNHNS and CDR2 SASEGT. The CDR3 DNA reads TGTGCCAGCAGACAAGGGCTAGCGGGAGTTCGTTACAATGCGCAGTTCTTT. As protein: CASRQGLAGVRYNAQFF.

The chain is built from TRBV14 and TRBJ2-3; the match to TRBD2 covers 12 bases. Germline trimming cut 5 bases from V and 3 bases from J; bases unmatched to any gene: 3. Germline values: CDR1 SGHDN, CDR2 FVKESK. The CDR3 runs to 15 residues. CDR3 amino acids: CASSASGRGTDTQYF. The CDR3 DNA reads TGTGCCAGCAGCGCTAGCGGGAGGGGAACAGATACGCAGTATTTT. Full variable domain (rest looked up from reference TRBV14 and TRBJ2-3): EAGVTQFPSHSVIEKGQTVTLRCDPISGHDNLYWYRRVMGKEIKFLLHFVKESKQDESGMPNNRFLAERTGGTYSTLKVQPAELEDSGVYFCASSASGRGTDTQYFGPGTRLTVL.